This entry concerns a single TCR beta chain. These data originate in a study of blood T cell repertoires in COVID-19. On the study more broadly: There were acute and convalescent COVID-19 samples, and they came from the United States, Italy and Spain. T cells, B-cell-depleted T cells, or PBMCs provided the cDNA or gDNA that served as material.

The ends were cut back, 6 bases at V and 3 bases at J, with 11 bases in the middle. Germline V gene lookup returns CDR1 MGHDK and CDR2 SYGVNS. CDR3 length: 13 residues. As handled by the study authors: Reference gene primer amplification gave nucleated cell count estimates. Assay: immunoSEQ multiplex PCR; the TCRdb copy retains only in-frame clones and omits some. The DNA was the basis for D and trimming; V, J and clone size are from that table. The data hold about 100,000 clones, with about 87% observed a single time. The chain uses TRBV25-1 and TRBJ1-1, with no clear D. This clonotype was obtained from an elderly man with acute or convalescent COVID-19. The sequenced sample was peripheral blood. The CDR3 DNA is TGTGCCAGCAGGGCGGGAGATTACACTGAAGCTTTCTTT. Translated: CASRAGDYTEAFF.